The 16 T cell receptor beta chains presented below share a single source sample, sequenced in a study of T cell clonotyping in hematopoietic cell transplantation. Method: immunoSEQ multiplex PCR; TCRdb's copy keeps in-frame clones and lacks some. The data contain more than 10,000 clones, approximately 67% of them singletons. The source material was peripheral blood mononuclear cells, sampled 180 days after allogeneic stem cell transplant. The receptor set was obtained from a male patient aged 60 to 75 who had an allogeneic stem cell transplant from an unrelated donor, so the T cells may come from the graft donor. Some clones in this sample may be carry-over from other donors' samples.

This sequence joins TRBV28 and TRBJ1-4, with D maybe TRBD1 (5 bases). Per the germline V gene, CDR1 is MDHEN and CDR2 is SYDVKM. The CDR3 totals 16 residues. V was trimmed by 6 bases and J by 10 bases, leaving 24 bases between them. CDR3 sequence: CASRGGGRSRYGKLFF. The CDR3 nucleotides read TGTGCCAGCAGGGGCGGGGGTCGCTCCCGTTATGGAAAACTGTTTTTT.

A single count supports this clone. No conserved phenylalanine or tryptophan ends this CDR3, so it is likely a read error. The DNA is omitted, as the CDR3 cannot be located on it reliably, and the CDR3 follows TCRdb's listing. The chain couples TRBV30 to TRBJ1-3; TRBD1, the table's D call, lacks a check against the DNA. Counting both end residues, the CDR3 totals 12 amino acids. From germline, CDR1 is GTSNPN and CDR2 SVGIG (reference sequence). CDR3 protein: CAWSGPTGEGGL.

A few counts support this clone. The rearrangement joins TRBV9 to TRBJ1-2; D uncertain. Trimming took 0 bases from V and 6 from J, leaving 9 bases between them. CDR3 length: 13 amino acids. Germline CDR1 and CDR2: SGDLS and YYNGEE. This chain's CDR3 is CASSVGQEDGYTF. CDR3 nucleotide sequence: TGTGCCAGCAGCGTAGGACAAGAGGATGGCTACACCTTC.

The V call is TRBV4-1, the J call TRBJ1-1; 7 bases align to TRBD1. Trimming cost V 0 bases and J 0 bases; bases outside gene matches: 1. The CDR3 has 15 amino acids. Per the germline V gene, CDR1 is MGHRA and CDR2 is YSYEKL. Here the CDR3 DNA reads TGCGCCAGCAGCCAAGAGGGACAGATGAACACTGAAGCTTTCTTT. Amino acids: CASSQEGQMNTEAFF.

This chain links TRBV7-2 with TRBJ1-1; D uncertain. This CDR3 has 13 amino acids. Germline V CDR1 and CDR2: SGHTA, FQGNSA. The ends were cut back, 0 bases at V and 5 bases at J, with 7 bases in the middle. In DNA form, the CDR3 reads TGTGCCAGCAGCTTAGCAATGGAGACTGAAGCTTTCTTT. This gives the protein CASSLAMETEAFF.

The chain joins TRBV2 to TRBJ1-2; tentative D call: TRBD1 (5 bases). CDR3 length equals 19 residues. The germline V gene has CDR1 SNHLY and CDR2 FYNNEI. V gave up 6 bases and J gave up 4 bases, with 30 bases separating them. The CDR3 here is CASRPSTPGRVEGPYGYTF. The CDR3, as DNA: TGTGCCAGCAGGCCCTCAACCCCCGGCAGGGTGGAAGGCCCCTATGGCTACACCTTC.

There are a few counts of this clone. This chain uses TRBV4-1 with TRBJ1-6; D is unclear. The germline V gene encodes CDR1 MGHRA and CDR2 YSYEKL. Trimming took 4 bases from V and 2 from J, leaving 9 bases between them. The CDR3 extends over 15 amino acids. CDR3 sequence reads: CASSLRGPYNSPLHF. The CDR3 nucleotides are TGCGCCAGCAGCCTCCGGGGTCCCTATAATTCACCCCTCCACTTT.

In its sample, this clone was seen a few times. V and J are TRBV9 and TRBJ2-6, with 7 bases aligning to TRBD1. This CDR3 has 14 residues. V lost 7 bases, J lost 0 bases, and 1 base stayed unmatched. Germline lookup yields CDR1 SGDLS and CDR2 YYNGEE. CDR3 sequence: CASGTDSGANVLTF. DNA of the CDR3: TGTGCCAGCGGGACAGACTCTGGGGCCAACGTCCTGACTTTC.

This chain joins TRBV30 and TRBJ2-2, with D unclear. This CDR3 region has 13 residues. V lost 3 bases and J 0 bases, leaving 5 bases between the germline ends. Germline V CDR1 and CDR2: GTSNPN, SVGIG (reference sequence). The CDR3 loop is CAWRGTNTGELFF. The CDR3 DNA reads TGTGCCTGGAGAGGCACGAACACCGGGGAGCTGTTTTTT.

The chain joins TRBV30 to TRBJ1-5; the D is unclear. The V gene's germline CDR1 is GTSNPN and CDR2 SVGIG (reference sequence). Trimming removed 0 bases from V and 3 bases from J, with 9 bases in between. This CDR3 comprises 14 residues. The CDR3 DNA reads as TGTGCCTGGAGTGTAAGCACCCTCAATCAGCCCCAGCATTTT. It encodes CAWSVSTLNQPQHF.

The chain carries TRBV2 and TRBJ2-7, with 10 bases aligning to TRBD1. This CDR3 has 17 amino acids. CDR1 is SNHLY and CDR2 is FYNNEI in the germline V gene. Trimming took 3 bases from V and 5 from J; bases not matched to a gene: 13. CDR3 nucleotide sequence: TGTGCCAGCAGTGATTTTTCGTCGGGACAGGGGCTGAACGAGCAGTACTTC. The encoded protein is CASSDFSSGQGLNEQYF. Variable domain in full (rest from reference TRBV2 and TRBJ2-7): EPEVTQTPSHQVTQMGQEVILRCVPISNHLYFYWYRQILGQKVEFLVSFYNNEISEKSEIFDDQFSVERPDGSNFTLKIRSTKLEDSAMYFCASSDFSSGQGLNEQYFGPGTRLTVT.

The DNA of the CDR3 is TGTGCCAGCAGTTACCGCGGGACAGGGGATCCCTATGGCTACACCTTC. Encoded protein: CASSYRGTGDPYGYTF. The chain uses TRBV6-5 and TRBJ1-2; TRBD1 aligns across 10 bases. This CDR3 has 16 amino acids. With 2 bases clipped from V and 4 bases from J, the junction kept 7 bases outside the gene matches. Germline loops: CDR1 MNHEY, CDR2 SVGAGI.

The rearrangement links TRBV5-8 to TRBJ2-1; D is ambiguous. From germline, CDR1 is SGHTS and CDR2 YDEGEE. CDR3 length: 12 amino acids. Trimming took 1 base from V and 6 from J, leaving 5 bases between them. CDR3 sequence reads: CASSLNSNEQFF. The CDR3 region has the DNA TGTGCCAGCAGCTTGAATTCCAATGAGCAGTTCTTC.

The genes are TRBV6-1 and TRBJ1-1; D perhaps matches TRBD1 (5 bases). CDR1 is MNHNS and CDR2 is SASEGT in the germline V gene. V lost 2 bases and J 1 base, leaving 17 bases between the germline ends. The CDR3 loop spans 17 amino acids. The DNA of the CDR3 is TGTGCCAGCAGTGAATGGGCAGGGCGAAAGAGGAACACTGAAGCTTTCTTT. Translated, it gives CASSEWAGRKRNTEAFF.

This chain uses TRBV9 with TRBJ2-1; D not resolved. Per germline, CDR1 SGDLS and CDR2 YYNGEE. With 2 bases removed from V and 5 bases from J, the gap between germline ends came to 5 bases. This CDR3 has 12 residues. In DNA form, the CDR3 reads TGTGCCAGCAGCGTGGGTAACAATGAGCAGTTCTTC. Encoded protein: CASSVGNNEQFF.

This clone was picked up a small number of times. A read error may produce the germline difference seen at one junction end. The CDR3 nucleotides read TGTGCCAGCATTTCAAGAGACCTGGGCAATCAGCTCCAGCATTTT. The encoded protein is CASISRDLGNQLQHF. V gene TRBV6-1 combines with J gene TRBJ1-5, with D uncertain. Germline values: CDR1 MNHNS, CDR2 SASEGT. The CDR3 is made up of 15 amino acids.